The 13 T cell receptor beta chains below were found in one sample sequenced in a study of response to subunit inactivated influenza vaccine. TCRdb re-derived calls from the RT-PCR reads in MiXCR, one entry per CDR3 protein. The sample has approximately 530,000 distinct CDR3 sequences, 6% to 9% seen once. The sequences come from PBMCs from blood, collected roughly 24 months after vaccination. All receptors come from a man aged 50 to 69 who received an inactivated influenza vaccine.

This clonotype showed up many times. The genes are TRBV12-3 or TRBV12-4 and TRBJ1-5, with D unclear. With 5 bases removed from V and 4 bases from J, the gap between germline ends came to 12 bases. CDR3 length: 14 residues. The CDR3 loop reads CASSDTGINQPQHF. In DNA form, the CDR3 reads TGTGCCAGCAGTGACACCGGAATTAATCAGCCCCAGCATTTT.

This sequence joins TRBV20-1 and TRBJ2-1; TRBD2 aligns across 9 bases. Germline V CDR1 and CDR2: DFQATT, SNEGSKA (reference sequence). The junction had 4 bases not matched to a gene; V was cut back by 0 bases and J by 13 bases. The CDR3 length is 12 residues. The CDR3 bases are TGCAGTGCTAGAGATCATAGCGGGAGACAGTTCTTC. Its protein is CSARDHSGRQFF.

This clonotype was detected ten times or more. The chain carries TRBV5-1 and TRBJ2-1, with D possibly matching TRBD2 (5 bases). The CDR3 is made up of 14 amino acids. Trimming left V 0 bases short and J 4 bases short, with 8 bases between. Germline V CDR1 and CDR2: SGHRS, YFSETQ. The CDR3 coding sequence is TGCGCCAGCAGCTTGGGGGGAGAATACAATGAGCAGTTCTTC. Residues: CASSLGGEYNEQFF. The full variable domain, in which reference TRBV5-1 and TRBJ2-1 provide the parts outside the CDR3, is KAGVTQTPRYLIKTRGQQVTLSCSPISGHRSVSWYQQTPGQGLQFLFEYFSETQRNKGNFPGRFSGRQFSNSRSEMNVSTLELGDSALYLCASSLGGEYNEQFFGPGTRLTVL.

At least ten counts were recorded for this clonotype. The rearrangement links TRBV12-3 or TRBV12-4 to TRBJ2-7, with D possibly matching TRBD2 (6 bases). Trimming pared 5 bases from V and 3 bases from J, leaving 14 bases between. This CDR3 has 14 residues. CDR3 sequence (DNA): TGTGCCAGCAGTATCGGGACTTGGGGCTACGAGCAGTACTTC. It specifies CASSIGTWGYEQYF.

A few counts support this clonotype. The chain joins TRBV3-1 to TRBJ2-5, with 10 positions matching TRBD2. Germline CDR1 and CDR2: LGHDT and YNNKEL (reference sequence). There are 17 residues in the CDR3. The J segment lost 4 bases and the V segment lost 0 bases, leaving 8 bases of the junction unmatched. CDR3 sequence (DNA): TGTGCCAGCAGCCAAGAAATAGCGGGGGGCTGGGGAGAGACCCAGTACTTC. It specifies CASSQEIAGGWGETQYF.

The table lists this clonotype with many counts. The V and J genes are TRBV28 and TRBJ2-6; unclear D gene. The V gene's germline CDR1 is MDHEN and CDR2 SYDVKM. This CDR3 is 15 amino acids long. V dropped 5 bases and J dropped 2 bases, with 10 bases sitting between them. The chain's CDR3 is CASSTDTTGANVLTF. CDR3 nucleotide sequence: TGTGCCAGCAGTACAGATACGACTGGGGCCAACGTCCTGACTTTC.

This clonotype was seen a handful of times. The V call is TRBV7-8, the J call TRBJ2-6; D is unresolved. Trimming removed 5 bases from V and 0 bases from J, with 8 bases in between. The CDR3 covers 15 residues. Germline V gene sequence: CDR1 SGHVS, CDR2 FQNEAQ. The CDR3 here is CASSRAVSGANVLTF. The CDR3 DNA follows: TGTGCCAGCAGCCGAGCAGTCTCTGGGGCCAACGTCCTGACTTTC.

This clonotype was found many times. The V gene is TRBV12-5, the J gene TRBJ2-2; D unclear. From germline, CDR1 is LGHNT and CDR2 FRNRAP. V lost 1 base to trimming and J lost 5 bases, with 14 bases between them. The length of the CDR3 is 16 residues. The CDR3: CASGLASGPTTGELFF. The CDR3 coding sequence is TGTGCTAGTGGTTTGGCCTCCGGGCCCACTACCGGGGAGCTGTTTTTT.

This rearrangement joins TRBV7-2 to TRBJ2-3, with 11 bases fitting TRBD1. The germline V gene has CDR1 SGHTA and CDR2 FQGNSA. CDR3 length: 15 amino acids. J was trimmed by 4 bases and V by 4 bases; bases with no gene match: 4. CDR3 in DNA: TGTGCCAGCAGCTCGGACAGGGGGCTCCCAGATACGCAGTATTTT. Its translation is CASSSDRGLPDTQYF.

This clonotype was found many times. This sequence joins TRBV15 and TRBJ2-3; D is undetermined. V gave up 0 bases and J gave up 1 base, with 11 bases separating them. The V gene's germline CDR1 is LNHNV and CDR2 YYDKDF (reference sequence). This CDR3 comprises 16 residues. CDR3 sequence: CATSREGSVGTDTQYF. The CDR3 DNA reads as TGTGCCACCAGCAGAGAGGGCAGCGTGGGCACAGATACGCAGTATTTT.

This chain uses TRBV18 with TRBJ1-2; D may be TRBD1 (6 bases). Germline V gene sequence: CDR1 KGHSH, CDR2 LQKENI. Trimming left V 5 bases short and J 3 bases short, with 10 bases between. The CDR3 has 13 residues. The CDR3 region is CASSRTVDYGYTF. The CDR3 coding sequence is TGTGCCAGCTCAAGGACAGTTGACTATGGCTACACCTTC.

This clonotype was counted between two and nine times. The CDR3 region has the DNA TGCAGTGCTAGAGATTGGGCTAGCGGGACCGAAAACATTCAGTACTTC. This encodes CSARDWASGTENIQYF. V gene TRBV20-1 combines with J gene TRBJ2-4, with 9 nucleotides matching TRBD2. Germline V gene lookup returns CDR1 DFQATT and CDR2 SNEGSKA (reference sequence). The CDR3 length is 16 residues. V gave up 0 bases and J gave up 5 bases; unmatched junction bases: 8.

The genes are TRBV28 and TRBJ2-1, with 8 bases lining up with TRBD2. CDR1 MDHEN and CDR2 SYDVKM come from the germline V gene. The length of the CDR3 is 16 residues. After removal of 5 bases from V and 1 base from J, the junction contained 7 bases not matched to a gene. The CDR3 nucleotides read TGTGCCAGCAGTCCCTTCGGGGGGGAATCCTACAATGAGCAGTTCTTC. Translation: CASSPFGGESYNEQFF.